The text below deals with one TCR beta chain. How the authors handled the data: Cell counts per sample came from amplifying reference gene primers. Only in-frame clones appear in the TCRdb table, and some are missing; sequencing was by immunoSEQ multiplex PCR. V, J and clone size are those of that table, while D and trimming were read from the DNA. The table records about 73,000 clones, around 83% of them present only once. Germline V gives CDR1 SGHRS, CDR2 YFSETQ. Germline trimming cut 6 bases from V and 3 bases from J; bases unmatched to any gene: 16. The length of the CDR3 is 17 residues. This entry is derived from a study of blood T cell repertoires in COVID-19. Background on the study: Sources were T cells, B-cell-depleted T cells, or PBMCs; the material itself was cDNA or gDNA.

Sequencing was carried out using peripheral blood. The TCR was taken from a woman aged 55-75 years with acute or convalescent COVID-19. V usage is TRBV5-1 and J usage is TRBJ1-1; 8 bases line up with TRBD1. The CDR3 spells CASTLGIGQGGHTEAFF. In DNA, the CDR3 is TGCGCCAGCACTTTAGGAATAGGACAGGGAGGCCACACTGAAGCTTTCTTT.